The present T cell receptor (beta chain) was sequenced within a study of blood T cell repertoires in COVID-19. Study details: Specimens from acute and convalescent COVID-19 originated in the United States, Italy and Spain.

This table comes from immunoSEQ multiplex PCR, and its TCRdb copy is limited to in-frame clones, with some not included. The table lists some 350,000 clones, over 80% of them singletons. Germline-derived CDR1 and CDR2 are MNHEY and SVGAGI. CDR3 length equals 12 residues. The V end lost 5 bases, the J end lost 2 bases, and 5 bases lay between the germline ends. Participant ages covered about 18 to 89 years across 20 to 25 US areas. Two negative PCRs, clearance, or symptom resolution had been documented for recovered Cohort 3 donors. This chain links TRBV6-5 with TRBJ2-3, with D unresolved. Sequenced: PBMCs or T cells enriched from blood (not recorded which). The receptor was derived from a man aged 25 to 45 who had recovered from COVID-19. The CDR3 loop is CASSPNTDTQYF. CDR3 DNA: TGTGCCAGCAGTCCTAACACAGATACGCAGTATTTT.